A selection of T cell receptor beta chains follows, all from one sample in a study of blood T cell repertoires in COVID-19. Data came from immunoSEQ multiplex PCR; TCRdb stores just in-frame clones and leaves some out. Found here are some 150,000 clones, approximately 86% of them singletons; the top ten hold over 3.5%. The specimen sequenced was peripheral blood. All receptors come from a woman aged 55 to 70 who had recovered from COVID-19. CDR3s include the opening cysteine and the closing phenylalanine or tryptophan. Each record gives: J gene, V gene, clone size, D gene, CDR3 DNA, CDR3 protein. A D gene is named only where the DNA matches it firmly. Size is stated for part of the rows, as once, few or many counts, or as a class when the clone is expanded.

>TRBJ1-6|TRBV18|.|.
TGTGCCAGCTCACCACTTGACACAGATTCACCCCTCCACTTT
CASSPLDTDSPLHF
>TRBJ2-1|TRBV5-1|.|.
TGCGCCAGCAGCTTGGGAGTCAATGAGCAGTTCTTC
CASSLGVNEQFF
>TRBJ2-1|TRBV5-1|.|TRBD2
TGCGCCAGCAGCTCTACGGGGGGGAACTATGAGCAGTTCTTC
CASSSTGGNYEQFF
>TRBJ2-5|TRBV18|.|.
TGTGCCAGCTCACCACGCGGTGAGACCCAGTACTTC
CASSPRGETQYF
>TRBJ2-5|TRBV30|.|.
TGTGCCTGGAGTGGGGGCGGGGTAGGAAGGGAGACCCAGTACTTC
CAWSGGGVGRETQYF
>TRBJ2-1|TRBV30|.|.
TGTGCCTGGCTTTACTACAATGAGCAGTTCTTC
CAWLYYNEQFF
>TRBJ2-1|TRBV28|.|.
TGTGCCAGCAGTTTATGGCAGTTGGGGGGCAATGAGCAGTTCTTC
CASSLWQLGGNEQFF
>TRBJ2-1|TRBV3-1/TRBV3-2|.|TRBD2
TGTGCCAGCAGCCCCGCGGGGGGGCTTGAGCAGTTCTTC
CASSPAGGLEQFF
>TRBJ2-5|TRBV14|few|.
TGTGCCAGCAGCCCCGGCGGCCACCAAGAGACCCAGTACTTC
CASSPGGHQETQYF
>TRBJ1-3|TRBV3-1/TRBV3-2|few|.
TGTGCCAGCAGCCGATCGTCCGGGGGGTTCTCTGGAAACACCATATATTTT
CASSRSSGGFSGNTIYF
>TRBJ2-7|TRBV7-2|.|.
TGTGCCAGCAGCGCAGAGGGGACAAATCCCTACGAGCAGTACTTC
CASSAEGTNPYEQYF
>TRBJ2-3|TRBV6-5|once|.
TGTGCCAGCATTCAGGGCGATACGCAGTATTTT
CASIQGDTQYF
>TRBJ1-6|TRBV19|.|TRBD1
TGTGCCAGTAGGAAGCCGGGACAGCGAAATTCACCCCTCCACTTT
CASRKPGQRNSPLHF
>TRBJ2-7|TRBV12-1|.|.
TGTGCCAGCAGCGGGGGACTAGCGGGGGGCTATCCCTCCTACGAGCAGTACTTC
CASSGGLAGGYPSYEQYF
>TRBJ1-6|TRBV7-8|.|.
TGTGCCAGCAGCAAAAGACAGGTGGATTCACCCCTCCACTTT
CASSKRQVDSPLHF
>TRBJ1-6|TRBV28|.|.
TGTGCCAGCAGTGCCCCAGAGGGTTTCAATTCACCCCTCCACTTT
CASSAPEGFNSPLHF
>TRBJ1-4|TRBV19|.|.
TGTGCCAGTACCCCGAGGCCAGGGGTTAATGAAAAACTGTTTTTT
CASTPRPGVNEKLFF
>TRBJ2-1|TRBV9|.|TRBD2
TGTGCCAGCAGCACACTAGCGGGGGGGCCGATCAATGAGCAGTTCTTC
CASSTLAGGPINEQFF
>TRBJ2-5|TRBV3-1/TRBV3-2|.|.
TGTGCCAGCAGCCAATTGGGGAGTGAGACCCAGTACTTC
CASSQLGSETQYF
>TRBJ1-3|TRBV2|.|.
TGTGCCAGCAGTGAAAACAGGCGGGGAAACACCATATATTTT
CASSENRRGNTIYF
>TRBJ2-6|TRBV2|few|.
TGTGCCAGCAGTGCTACCGATTTCTCTGGGGCCAACGTCCTGACTTTC
CASSATDFSGANVLTF
>TRBJ2-1|TRBV5-5|once|TRBD2
TGTGCCAGCAGCTTGGCCCTAGCGGGGGGGTACAATGAGCAGTTCTTC
CASSLALAGGYNEQFF
>TRBJ2-1|TRBV16|few|.
TGTGCCAGCAGCAACTCTTTGAGTGAGCAGTTCTTC
CASSNSLSEQFF
>TRBJ1-2|TRBV6-2/TRBV6-3|once|TRBD1
TGTGCCAGCAGTCCGCGGACAGGCCAACACACAAAAAACTATGGCTACACCTTC
CASSPRTGQHTKNYGYTF
>TRBJ1-6|TRBV5-1|.|.
TGCGCCAGCAGCTTGAACGGGGACAATAATTCACCCCTCCACTTT
CASSLNGDNNSPLHF
>TRBJ2-5|TRBV28|.|.
TGTGCCACCGGCATGGGATGGGGAGGTAAAGAGACCCAGTACTTC
CATGMGWGGKETQYF
>TRBJ2-1|TRBV5-1|.|TRBD2
TGCGCCAGCTCGGGACTAGCGGGGGGGTCCGACCGTTACAATGAGCAGTTCTTC
CASSGLAGGSDRYNEQFF
>TRBJ2-2|TRBV6-6|.|TRBD1
TGTGCCAGCAGTTACCAAACAGGGGTAACCGGGGAGCTGTTTTTT
CASSYQTGVTGELFF
>TRBJ2-5|TRBV5-1|.|TRBD2
TGCGCCAGCAGCCGCTTACTAGCGGGTCAAGAGACCCAGTACTTC
CASSRLLAGQETQYF
>TRBJ2-7|TRBV27|.|.
TGTGCCAGCAGTTTGGTAAGGGGCTACGAGCAGTACTTC
CASSLVRGYEQYF
>TRBJ2-7|TRBV4-1|.|TRBD2
TGCGCCAGCAGCCAAGATGGAGGATTGGGGCTAGCGGGGGGATTCTACGAGCAGTACTTC
CASSQDGGLGLAGGFYEQYF
>TRBJ1-6|TRBV11-2|.|TRBD1
TGTGCCAGCAGCTCGACAGGGGGCTTCAATTCACCCCTCCACTTT
CASSSTGGFNSPLHF
>TRBJ2-2|TRBV11-2|.|.
TGTGCCAGCCAACTGGGGGGGCGCGACACCGGGGAGCTGTTTTTT
CASQLGGRDTGELFF
>TRBJ1-5|TRBV4-1|.|TRBD1
TGCGCCAGCAGCCTAAGGACAGGGGCAGATAGCAATCAGCCCCAGCATTTT
CASSLRTGADSNQPQHF
>TRBJ1-5|TRBV2|.|TRBD1
TGTGCCAGCAGTGATTTTTATAGGGGCCGACAGGGGCACAATCAGCCCCAGCATTTT
CASSDFYRGRQGHNQPQHF
>TRBJ2-1|TRBV9|.|TRBD1
TGTGCCAGCAGCCCCTCGACAGGGTTTTACAATGAGCAGTTCTTC
CASSPSTGFYNEQFF
>TRBJ1-2|TRBV5-1|few|.
TGCGCCAGCACAAAAGAGGGAAACTATGGCTACACCTTC
CASTKEGNYGYTF
>TRBJ2-5|TRBV19|.|TRBD2
TGTGCCAGTAGCCCTAGCGGGGTTTTGGAGACCCAGTACTTC
CASSPSGVLETQYF
>TRBJ2-5|TRBV7-9|.|.
TGTGCCAGCAGCCGGGGGTCGCAAGAGACCCAGTACTTC
CASSRGSQETQYF
>TRBJ2-7|TRBV30|.|TRBD1
TGTGCCTGGAGTAGATTAGGACAGGGGAGCGCCTACGAGCAGTACTTC
CAWSRLGQGSAYEQYF
>TRBJ2-7|TRBV6-2/TRBV6-3|.|TRBD2
TGTGCCAGCAGTGCGGGACTAGACCGTTACGAGCAGTACTTC
CASSAGLDRYEQYF
>TRBJ2-2|TRBV5-4|.|TRBD2
TGTGCCAGCCGAACTACCACTGGCGGGGGGCCTCTAACCGGGGAGCTGTTTTTT
CASRTTTGGGPLTGELFF
>TRBJ1-1|TRBV18|.|TRBD1
TGTGCCAGCTCACCGGAGGGACAGGCTGAAGCTTTCTTT
CASSPEGQAEAFF
>TRBJ2-7|TRBV24-1|.|.
TGTGCCACCAGTGACCGCTACGAGCAGTACTTC
CATSDRYEQYF
>TRBJ2-3|TRBV9|.|TRBD2
TGTGCCAGCAGCCCCCAGGCTAGCGGGGGGGCAGATACGCAGTATTTT
CASSPQASGGADTQYF
>TRBJ2-5|TRBV11-3|.|TRBD2
TGTGCCAGCAGCTCACGACTAGCGGGGGACCAAGAGACCCAGTACTTC
CASSSRLAGDQETQYF
>TRBJ1-1|TRBV5-6|.|TRBD1
TGTGCCAGCAGCTTCCGACAGGGTTATACGAACACTGAAGCTTTCTTT
CASSFRQGYTNTEAFF
>TRBJ1-3|TRBV18|few|.
TGTGCCAGCTCAGACAGTACTGGAGTCTCTGGAAACACCATATATTTT
CASSDSTGVSGNTIYF
>TRBJ2-2|TRBV19|.|TRBD2
TGTGCCAGTAACTCACTAGCGGGTGCCACCGGGGAGCTGTTTTTT
CASNSLAGATGELFF
>TRBJ2-5|TRBV11-3|.|.
TGTGCCAGCAGCTTTAAGGGAGGAGAGACCCAGTACTTC
CASSFKGGETQYF
>TRBJ2-7|TRBV20-1|.|.
TGCAGTGCTAGCGAAACTTACGAGCAGTACTTC
CSASETYEQYF